The 27 T cell receptor beta chains listed next were all sequenced from one sample in a study of cytomegalovirus exposure and HLA in healthy donors. The study ran its PCR with 60 Vbeta and 13 Jbeta primers. Data came from immunoSEQ multiplex PCR; TCRdb stores just in-frame clones and leaves some out. The data show roughly 150,000 clones, about 85% seen once. The sequenced material came from PBMCs. The receptors derive from a man aged 25 to 45 in good health and CMV-seropositive.

The sample holds a few counts of this clone. The chain combines TRBV10-2 with TRBJ1-1, with 8 bases identical to TRBD1. J lost 9 bases, V lost 4 bases, and 10 bases had no gene match. The CDR3 totals 14 residues. The V gene's germline CDR1 is WSHSY and CDR2 SAAADI. CDR3 sequence: CASSVDRVLGKAFF. Here the CDR3 DNA reads TGCGCCAGCAGTGTGGACAGGGTTTTGGGTAAAGCTTTCTTT.

The chain is built from TRBV11-2 and TRBJ2-3; 9 bases are shared with TRBD2. Germline V CDR1 and CDR2: SGHAT, FQNNGV. V gave up 3 bases and J gave up 4 bases; unmatched junction bases: 11. The CDR3 runs to 17 residues. CDR3 sequence (DNA): TGTGCCAGCAGCTTGACGATTCTAGCGGGAAGTCCAGATACGCAGTATTTT. Protein product: CASSLTILAGSPDTQYF.

This chain links TRBV7-8 with TRBJ2-1; no firm D call. Deletions cut 7 bases from V and 4 bases from J, with 17 bases between. The CDR3 contains 15 residues. Germline assignment: CDR1 SGHVS and CDR2 FQNEAQ. CDR3 sequence (DNA): TGTGCCAGCAAAAACCCCCACGGCGGATACAATGAGCAGTTCTTC. The encoded protein is CASKNPHGGYNEQFF.

The V call is TRBV7-2, the J call TRBJ2-3; D might be TRBD2 (6 bases). Per the germline V gene, CDR1 is SGHTA and CDR2 is FQGNSA. The CDR3 extends over 17 amino acids. V was clipped by 5 bases and J by 3 bases, with 21 bases between them. The CDR3 nucleotides read TGTGCCAGCAGCCCCTCGGGCGGGGCGGTTGGGACAGATACGCAGTATTTT. This translates into CASSPSGGAVGTDTQYF.

The V and J genes are TRBV4-2 and TRBJ2-4; TRBD2 is a possible D gene (6 bases). The CDR3 extends over 18 amino acids. V shed 4 bases and J shed 0 bases, with 19 bases lying between them. Germline V CDR1 and CDR2: LGHNA, YNFKEQ. Here the CDR3 reads CASSLLPMGGEAKNIQYF. Written as DNA, the CDR3 is TGTGCCAGCAGCCTTTTGCCTATGGGGGGAGAAGCCAAAAACATTCAGTACTTC.

The chain uses TRBV5-6 and TRBJ2-3; D might be TRBD2 (6 bases). Trimming cost V 4 bases and J 2 bases, with 8 bases left between them. The CDR3 is 13 amino acids. Germline V gene sequence: CDR1 SGHDT, CDR2 YYEEEE. The CDR3: CASSIAVTDTQYF. Here the CDR3 DNA reads TGTGCCAGCAGCATAGCGGTCACAGATACGCAGTATTTT. The full variable domain, with the rest looked up from reference TRBV5-6 and TRBJ2-3, is DAGVTQSPTHLIKTRGQQVTLRCSPKSGHDTVSWYQQALGQGPQFIFQYYEEEERQRGNFPDRFSGHQFPNYSSELNVNALLLGDSALYLCASSIAVTDTQYFGPGTRLTVL.

This chain connects TRBV13 to TRBJ2-1; TRBD2 agrees at 9 bases. CDR3 length: 16 amino acids. Germline loops: CDR1 PRHDT, CDR2 FYEKMQ (reference sequence). V was clipped by 4 bases and J by 2 bases; unmatched bases: 6. For the CDR3, the DNA is TGTGCCAGCAGCTCCGGGACTAGCTTCCCCTACAATGAGCAGTTCTTC. This sequence encodes CASSSGTSFPYNEQFF. The variable domain in full, with the rest retrieved from reference TRBV13 and TRBJ2-1, is AAGVIQSPRHLIKEKRETATLKCYPIPRHDTVYWYQQGPGQDPQFLISFYEKMQSDKGSIPDRFSAQQFSDYHSELNMSSLELGDSALYFCASSSGTSFPYNEQFFGPGTRLTVL.

The CDR3 DNA reads TGTGCCAGCAGCTTGGCCAGGGGAGCCACAGATACGCAGTATTTT. It encodes CASSLARGATDTQYF. The chain is built from TRBV5-4 and TRBJ2-3; tentatively, D is TRBD1 (6 bases). V gave up 0 bases and J gave up 2 bases, with 10 bases separating them. The CDR3 spans 15 residues. Per the germline V gene, CDR1 is SGHNT and CDR2 is YYREEE (reference sequence).

This chain connects TRBV9 to TRBJ2-7; 9 bases map to TRBD1. The trim removed 4 bases at V and 4 bases at J, leaving 9 bases unmatched. This CDR3 spans 15 amino acids. Germline V lookup: CDR1 SGDLS, CDR2 YYNGEE. CDR3 nucleotides: TGTGCCAGCAGCCCGCAAACAGGGGGCGCATACGAGCAGTACTTC. Translation gives CASSPQTGGAYEQYF.

V usage is TRBV5-1 and J usage is TRBJ2-3; 10 bases match TRBD2. This CDR3 region has 16 residues. The ends lost 4 bases at V and 1 base at J; junction bases unmatched: 6. Germline CDR1 is SGHRS and CDR2 is YFSETQ. CDR3 sequence reads: CASSVGLARRTDTQYF. CDR3 nucleotide sequence: TGCGCCAGCAGCGTGGGACTAGCGAGGCGCACAGATACGCAGTATTTT.

The chain has TRBV5-1 and TRBJ2-7, with 13 bases matching TRBD2. The CDR3 has 18 amino acids. The V gene end was trimmed by 4 bases and the J gene end by 3 bases; junction bases not matched to a gene: 13. CDR1 SGHRS and CDR2 YFSETQ come from the germline V gene. CDR3 in amino acids: CASSTGLAGPGLSYEQYV. The CDR3, as DNA: TGCGCCAGCAGCACGGGACTAGCGGGGCCCGGCCTAAGCTACGAGCAGTACGTC.

The chain uses TRBV19 and TRBJ1-2; 8 bases match TRBD1. This CDR3 is built from 14 residues. Germline CDR1 LNHDA, CDR2 SQIVND (reference sequence). With V trimmed by 10 bases and J by 3 bases, 10 bases remained unmatched. CDR3 sequence (DNA): TGTGCCATCGAGGGCGCAGGGGGCTACTATGGCTACACCTTC. This codes for CAIEGAGGYYGYTF.

The rearrangement links TRBV19 to TRBJ2-1; perhaps TRBD2 as D (6 bases). V lost 6 bases, J lost 12 bases, and 18 bases lay in between. The CDR3 is 13 amino acids. Germline V CDR1 and CDR2: LNHDA, SQIVND (reference sequence). The CDR3 spells CASSPLVGGGQFF. The CDR3 bases are TGTGCCAGTAGCCCCCTAGTGGGAGGTGGGCAGTTCTTC.

CDR3 bases: TGTGCCAGCAGAGGGCAGAGGGGAGCTAGCGCGGGAGATACGCAGTATTTT. Translating it yields CASRGQRGASAGDTQYF. The chain combines TRBV4-2 with TRBJ2-3; a possible D gene is TRBD2 (6 bases). This CDR3 is built from 17 residues. CDR1 is LGHNA, CDR2 YNFKEQ, per germline. Trimming took 6 bases from V and 5 from J, leaving 24 bases between them.

The J gene is TRBJ1-1, the V gene TRBV5-1, with D tentatively TRBD1 (6 bases). V was clipped by 0 bases and J by 4 bases, with 13 bases between them. Germline values: CDR1 SGHRS, CDR2 YFSETQ. The CDR3 runs to 15 residues. CDR3: CASSLGPGDGTEAFF. The CDR3, as DNA: TGCGCCAGCAGCTTGGGGCCAGGGGATGGCACTGAAGCTTTCTTT.

This clone was picked up one time. This chain connects TRBV7-8 to TRBJ2-7, with 9 bases aligning to TRBD2. The germline V gene has CDR1 SGHVS and CDR2 FQNEAQ. The V and J ends lost 1 base and 5 bases, in that order; junction bases with no gene match: 6. This CDR3 region has 15 residues. CDR3 nucleotides: TGTGCCAGCAGCTTAGAGTTAGCGGGGGCCCACGAGCAGTACTTC. Amino acids: CASSLELAGAHEQYF.

The rearrangement uses TRBV5-5 and TRBJ1-2; tentative D call: TRBD1 (5 bases). CDR3 size: 14 residues. CDR1 SGHKS and CDR2 YYEKEE come from the germline V gene (reference sequence). Trimming stripped 0 bases from V and 5 bases from J, with 11 bases between. CDR3 protein: CASSLDRTIYGYTF. The CDR3 nucleotides read TGTGCCAGCAGCTTGGACAGGACGATTTATGGCTACACCTTC.

The chain recombines TRBV7-3 with TRBJ2-5; TRBD2 is a possible D gene (7 bases). Germline CDR1 is SGHTA and CDR2 is FQGTGA. The CDR3 is made up of 14 amino acids. The V and J ends lost 3 bases and 5 bases respectively, with 13 bases between them. The CDR3 DNA sequence: TGTGCCAGCAGCTTCGGGGGGCGGGGGGAGACCCAGTACTTC. It encodes CASSFGGRGETQYF.

This chain connects TRBV2 to TRBJ1-5; D gene ambiguous. V was cut by 5 bases and J by 6 bases, with 14 bases left in between. CDR1 and CDR2 from the germline V gene are SNHLY and FYNNEI. This CDR3 is 14 amino acids long. CDR3 nucleotides: TGTGCCAGCAGTATTAATTATGAGGGTCAGCCCCAGCATTTT. This translates into CASSINYEGQPQHF.

The J gene is TRBJ2-7, the V gene TRBV10-2; no clear D. Germline V CDR1 and CDR2: WSHSY, SAAADI. V lost 4 bases to trimming and J lost 6 bases, with 19 bases between them. This CDR3 comprises 15 residues. This chain's CDR3 is CASSGIGSRTGEQYF. The CDR3 coding sequence is TGCGCCAGCAGTGGTATAGGATCTCGTACGGGCGAGCAGTACTTC.

The chain has TRBV19 and TRBJ2-1; TRBD2 matches 14 bases. Trimming took 7 bases from V and 5 from J; bases not matched to a gene: 4. This CDR3 has 15 residues. Germline V gene data show CDR1 as LNHDA and CDR2 as SQIVND (reference sequence). The CDR3 DNA follows: TGTGCCAGTAACCCGGGACTAGCGGGGGACAATGAGCAGTTCTTC. It yields the protein CASNPGLAGDNEQFF.

This chain uses TRBV5-6 with TRBJ2-1, with 9 positions matching TRBD2. The ends lost 4 bases at V and 8 bases at J; junction bases unmatched: 19. CDR1 SGHDT and CDR2 YYEEEE come from the germline V gene. This CDR3 is 18 amino acids long. CDR3 DNA sequence: TGTGCCAGCAGCCTTTTGGACGAAGCGGGAGGCGTTTTGGATGAGCAGTTCTTC. It specifies CASSLLDEAGGVLDEQFF.

The rearrangement joins TRBV5-1 to TRBJ1-4; D perhaps matches TRBD1 (6 bases). The CDR3 extends over 18 amino acids. Trimming removed 2 bases at V and 8 bases at J, with 25 bases between. Germline V lookup: CDR1 SGHRS, CDR2 YFSETQ. The CDR3 loop is CASSLHPTVNRDGEKLFF. Written as DNA, the CDR3 is TGCGCCAGCAGCTTACATCCAACCGTTAACAGGGATGGAGAAAAACTGTTTTTT.

The chain combines TRBV27 with TRBJ1-2; 7 bases match TRBD1. Germline CDR1 is MNHEY and CDR2 is SMNVEV (reference sequence). The CDR3 has 11 residues. Trimming removed 8 bases from V and 4 bases from J; junction bases left unmatched: 1. The CDR3, as DNA: TGTGCCAGCGGGACAGTCTATGGCTACACCTTC. Translating it yields CASGTVYGYTF.

V gene TRBV18 combines with J gene TRBJ1-2, with D maybe TRBD1 (6 bases). Per the germline V gene, CDR1 is KGHSH and CDR2 is LQKENI. V dropped 2 bases and J dropped 4 bases, with 8 bases sitting between them. The CDR3 consists of 13 residues. The CDR3 sequence is CASSPGDTYGYTF. CDR3 coding DNA: TGTGCCAGCTCACCAGGGGACACCTATGGCTACACCTTC.

The rearrangement joins TRBV9 to TRBJ2-7; TRBD2 matches at 8 bases. The assigned J gene may be wrong: the sequence end matches TRBJ2-1 better. The CDR3 extends over 15 amino acids. Germline CDR1 SGDLS, CDR2 YYNGEE. In nucleotides, the CDR3 is TGTGCCAGCAGCGCCAGCGGGAGCTCCTACAATGAGCAGTTCTTC. Translation: CASSASGSSYNEQFF.

J is TRBJ2-1 and V is TRBV19, with 9 bases fitting TRBD2. The CDR3 loop spans 14 amino acids. V shed 7 bases, J shed 8 bases, and the junction held 9 bases outside the gene matches. The germline gives CDR1 LNHDA, CDR2 SQIVND (reference sequence). The CDR3 is CASKPGLARDEQFF. The CDR3 nucleotides read TGTGCCAGTAAACCGGGACTAGCAAGGGATGAGCAGTTCTTC.